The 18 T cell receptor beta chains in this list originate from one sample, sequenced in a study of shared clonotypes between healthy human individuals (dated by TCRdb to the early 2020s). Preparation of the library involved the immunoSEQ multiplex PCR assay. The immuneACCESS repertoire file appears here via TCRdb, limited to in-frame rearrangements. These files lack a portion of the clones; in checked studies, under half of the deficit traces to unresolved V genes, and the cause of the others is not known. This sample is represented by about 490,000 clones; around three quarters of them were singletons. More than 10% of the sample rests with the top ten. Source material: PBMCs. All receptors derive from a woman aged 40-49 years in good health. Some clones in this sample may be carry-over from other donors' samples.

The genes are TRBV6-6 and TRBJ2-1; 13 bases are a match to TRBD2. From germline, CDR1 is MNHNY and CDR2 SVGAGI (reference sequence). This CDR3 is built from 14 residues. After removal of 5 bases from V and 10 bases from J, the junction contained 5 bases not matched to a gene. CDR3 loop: CASSQTSGRGEQFF. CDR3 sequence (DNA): TGTGCCAGCAGTCAAACTAGCGGGAGGGGGGAGCAGTTCTTC.

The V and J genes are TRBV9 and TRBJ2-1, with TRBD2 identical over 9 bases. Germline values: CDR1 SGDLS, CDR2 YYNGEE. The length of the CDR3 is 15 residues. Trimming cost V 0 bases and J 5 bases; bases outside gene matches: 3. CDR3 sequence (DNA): TGTGCCAGCAGCGTAGAGGCTAGCGGGGACAATGAGCAGTTCTTC. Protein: CASSVEASGDNEQFF.

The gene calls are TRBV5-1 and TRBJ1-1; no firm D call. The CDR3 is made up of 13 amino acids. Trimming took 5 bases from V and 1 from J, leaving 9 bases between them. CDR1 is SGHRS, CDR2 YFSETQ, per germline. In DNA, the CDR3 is TGCGCCAGCAGGGGAAACTCGAACACTGAAGCTTTCTTT. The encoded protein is CASRGNSNTEAFF.

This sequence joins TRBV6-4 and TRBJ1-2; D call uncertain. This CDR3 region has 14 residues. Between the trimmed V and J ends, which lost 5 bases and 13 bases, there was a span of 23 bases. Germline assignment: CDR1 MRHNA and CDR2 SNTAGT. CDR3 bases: TGTGCCAGCAGTTTAGCCGGGAATACCCCCTCCCTCACCTTC. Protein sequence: CASSLAGNTPSLTF.

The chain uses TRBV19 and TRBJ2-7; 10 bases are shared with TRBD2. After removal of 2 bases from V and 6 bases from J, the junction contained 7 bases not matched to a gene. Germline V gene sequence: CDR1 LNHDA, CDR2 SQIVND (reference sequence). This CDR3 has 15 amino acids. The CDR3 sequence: CASSITSGTTREQYF. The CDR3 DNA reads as TGTGCCAGTAGTATAACTAGCGGGACTACTCGCGAGCAGTACTTC.

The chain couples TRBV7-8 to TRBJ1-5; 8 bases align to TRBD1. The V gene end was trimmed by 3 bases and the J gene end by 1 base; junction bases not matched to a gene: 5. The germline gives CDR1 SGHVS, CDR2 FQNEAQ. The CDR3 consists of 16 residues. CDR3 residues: CASSLTGAKSNQPQHF. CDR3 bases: TGTGCCAGCAGCTTGACAGGGGCGAAAAGCAATCAGCCCCAGCATTTT. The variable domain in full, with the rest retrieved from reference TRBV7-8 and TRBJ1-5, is GAGVSQSPRYKVAKRGQDVALRCDPISGHVSLFWYQQALGQGPEFLTYFQNEAQLDKSGLPSDRFFAERPEGSVSTLKIQRTQQEDSAVYLCASSLTGAKSNQPQHFGDGTRLSIL.

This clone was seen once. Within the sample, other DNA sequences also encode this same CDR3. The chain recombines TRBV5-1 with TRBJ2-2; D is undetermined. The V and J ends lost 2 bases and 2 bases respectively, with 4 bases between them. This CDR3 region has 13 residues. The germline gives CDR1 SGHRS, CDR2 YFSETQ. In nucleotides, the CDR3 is TGCGCCAGCAGCTTAGGAAACACCGGGGAGCTGTTTTTT. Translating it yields CASSLGNTGELFF.

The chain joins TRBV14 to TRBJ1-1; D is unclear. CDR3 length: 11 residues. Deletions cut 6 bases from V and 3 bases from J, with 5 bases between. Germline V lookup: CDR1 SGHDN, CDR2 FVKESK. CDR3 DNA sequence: TGTGCCAGCAGTTCCTACACTGAAGCTTTCTTT. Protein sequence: CASSSYTEAFF.

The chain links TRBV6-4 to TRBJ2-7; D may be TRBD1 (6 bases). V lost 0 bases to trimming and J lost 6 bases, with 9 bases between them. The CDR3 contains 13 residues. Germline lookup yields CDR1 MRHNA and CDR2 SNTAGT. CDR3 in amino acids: CASSDSTQGEQYF. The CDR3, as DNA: TGTGCCAGCAGTGACTCGACACAGGGCGAGCAGTACTTC.

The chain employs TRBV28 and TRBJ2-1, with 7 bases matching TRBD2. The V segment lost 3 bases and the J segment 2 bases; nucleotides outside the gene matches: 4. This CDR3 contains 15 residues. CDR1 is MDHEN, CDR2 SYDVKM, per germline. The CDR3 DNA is TGTGCCAGCAGTTTGACTAGCAGACCCTACAATGAGCAGTTCTTC. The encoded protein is CASSLTSRPYNEQFF.

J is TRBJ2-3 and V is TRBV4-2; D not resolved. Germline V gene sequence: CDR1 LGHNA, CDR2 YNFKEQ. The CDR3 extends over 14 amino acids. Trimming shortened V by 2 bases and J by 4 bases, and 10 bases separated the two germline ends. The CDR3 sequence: CASSQNLRADTQYF. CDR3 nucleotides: TGTGCCAGCAGCCAAAACTTACGAGCAGATACGCAGTATTTT.

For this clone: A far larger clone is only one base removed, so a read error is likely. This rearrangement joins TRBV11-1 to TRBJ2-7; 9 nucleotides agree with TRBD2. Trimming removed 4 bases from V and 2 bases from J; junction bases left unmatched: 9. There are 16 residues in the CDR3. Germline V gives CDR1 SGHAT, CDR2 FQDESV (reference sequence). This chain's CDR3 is CASSSPVTSGTYEQYF. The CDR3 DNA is TGTGCCAGCAGCTCTCCAGTGACTAGCGGCACCTACGAGCAGTACTTC.

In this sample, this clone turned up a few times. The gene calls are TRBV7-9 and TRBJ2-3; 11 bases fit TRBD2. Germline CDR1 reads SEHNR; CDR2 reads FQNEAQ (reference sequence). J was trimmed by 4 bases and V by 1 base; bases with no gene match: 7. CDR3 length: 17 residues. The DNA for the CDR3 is TGTGCCAGCAGCTTAGGGTTAGGGGGACTAGCGGCAGATACGCAGTATTTT. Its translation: CASSLGLGGLAADTQYF.

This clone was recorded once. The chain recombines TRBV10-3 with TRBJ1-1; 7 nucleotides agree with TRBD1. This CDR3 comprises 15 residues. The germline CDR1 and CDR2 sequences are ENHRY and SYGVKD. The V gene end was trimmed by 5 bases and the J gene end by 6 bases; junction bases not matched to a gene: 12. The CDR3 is CAISPAGTAGAEAFF. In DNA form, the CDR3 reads TGTGCCATCAGTCCCGCCGGGACAGCGGGGGCTGAAGCTTTCTTT.

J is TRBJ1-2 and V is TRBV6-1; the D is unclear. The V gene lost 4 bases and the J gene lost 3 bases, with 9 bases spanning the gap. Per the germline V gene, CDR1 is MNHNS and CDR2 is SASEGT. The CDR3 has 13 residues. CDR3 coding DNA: TGTGCCAGCAGTGCTTCACTGGACTATGGCTACACCTTC. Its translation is CASSASLDYGYTF.

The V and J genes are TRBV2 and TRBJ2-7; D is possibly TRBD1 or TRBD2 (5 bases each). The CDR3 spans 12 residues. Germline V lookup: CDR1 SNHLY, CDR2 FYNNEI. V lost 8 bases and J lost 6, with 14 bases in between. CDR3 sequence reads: CASARVRGEQYF. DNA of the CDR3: TGTGCCAGCGCCAGGGTACGGGGCGAGCAGTACTTC. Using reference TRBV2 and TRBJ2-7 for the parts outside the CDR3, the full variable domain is EPEVTQTPSHQVTQMGQEVILRCVPISNHLYFYWYRQILGQKVEFLVSFYNNEISEKSEIFDDQFSVERPDGSNFTLKIRSTKLEDSAMYFCASARVRGEQYFGPGTRLTVT.

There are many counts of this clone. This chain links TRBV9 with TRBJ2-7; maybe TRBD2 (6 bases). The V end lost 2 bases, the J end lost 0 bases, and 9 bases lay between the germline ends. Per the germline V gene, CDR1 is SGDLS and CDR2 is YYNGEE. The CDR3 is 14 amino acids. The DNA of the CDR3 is TGTGCCAGCAGCGTCTCTAGCGCCTCCTACGAGCAGTACTTC. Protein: CASSVSSASYEQYF.

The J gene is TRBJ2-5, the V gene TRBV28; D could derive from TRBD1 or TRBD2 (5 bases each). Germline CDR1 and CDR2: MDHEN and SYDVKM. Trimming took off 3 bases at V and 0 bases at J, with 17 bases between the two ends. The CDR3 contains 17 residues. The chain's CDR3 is CASSLAPGQENQETQYF. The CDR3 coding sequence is TGTGCCAGCAGTTTGGCACCGGGGCAGGAGAACCAAGAGACCCAGTACTTC.